The 4 T cell receptor beta chains in this list originate from one sample, sequenced in a study of T cells in Graves' hyperthyroidism and ophthalmopathy. TCR beta CDR3 sequences were amplified from RNA transcripts. First-round RT-PCR with HTBI primers amplified the TCR CDR3 region. From the multiplex PCR reads, TCRdb called clonotypes with MiXCR, one entry per CDR3 protein. The sample consists of hundreds of thousands of distinct CDR3 sequences, approximately 13% of them appearing once. The sample comprised blood. These TCRs come from a woman between 18 and 29 years old with Graves' hyperthyroidism.

The table lists this clonotype with a few counts. The genes are TRBV10-3 and TRBJ2-1; 9 bases are a match to TRBD2. The ends lost 5 bases at V and 2 bases at J; junction bases unmatched: 4. Germline loops: CDR1 ENHRY, CDR2 SYGVKD. The CDR3 length is 15 residues. The CDR3 spells CAISSSGGTYNEQFF. Written as DNA, the CDR3 is TGTGCCATCAGTAGTAGCGGGGGTACCTACAATGAGCAGTTCTTC.

The table lists this clonotype with a few counts. This rearrangement joins TRBV12-3 or TRBV12-4 to TRBJ2-6, with TRBD1 matching over 9 bases. Unmatched junction bases numbered 6, after V lost 7 bases and J lost 2 bases. This CDR3 spans 16 amino acids. The CDR3 nucleotides read TGTGCCAGCACTGGGACAGGGATCGCTGGGGCCAACGTCCTGACTTTC. Amino acid sequence: CASTGTGIAGANVLTF.

This clonotype has only a few counts. The V gene is TRBV10-3, the J gene TRBJ2-3, with 7 bases identical to TRBD2. From germline, CDR1 is ENHRY and CDR2 SYGVKD. The CDR3 runs to 14 residues. Trimming at V came to 5 bases and at J to 4 bases, leaving 6 bases not matched to a gene. CDR3 sequence (DNA): TGTGCCATCAGTTTCGGGGGGAGTGCAGATACGCAGTATTTT. This translates into CAISFGGSADTQYF.

This clonotype has a count of ten or more. The chain combines TRBV19 with TRBJ2-7; 8 bases map to TRBD1. Germline V gives CDR1 LNHDA, CDR2 SQIVND (reference sequence). CDR3 length: 16 amino acids. J was trimmed by 3 bases and V by 5 bases; bases with no gene match: 12. CDR3 sequence reads: CASSSPAGTGNYEQYF. As DNA, the CDR3 is TGTGCCAGTAGTTCCCCGGCCGGGACAGGTAACTACGAGCAGTACTTC.